This TCR beta chain was sequenced in a study of cytomegalovirus exposure and HLA in healthy donors. Across the whole study: The platform used for the 120 or so validation repertoires matched that of the roughly 670 first-cohort repertoires, a later analysis reported.

Looked up from germline, CDR1 is MNHEY and CDR2 is SVGAGI. The V end lost 0 bases, the J end lost 0 bases, and 6 bases lay between the germline ends. The CDR3 length is 14 residues. The donors were part of the roughly 130-subject validation cohort, which stood apart from the approximately 700-subject first cohort. Findings and caveats of the study: Using the classifier, cytomegalovirus status was reportedly diagnosed with high specificity and sensitivity.

Regarding this clone: The antigen is undetermined.

Using immunoSEQ multiplex PCR, the repertoire was profiled, and TCRdb retains in-frame clones only, with some absent. Altogether about 56,000 clones are present, approximately 93% being singletons, with the ten largest covering roughly 5.2%. The chain carries TRBV6-5 and TRBJ2-7, with D hard to call. This clonotype was sampled from a woman between 18 and 29 years old in good health and CMV-seronegative. Specimen: PBMCs. The CDR3 loop reads CASSYSRSSYEQYF. CDR3 bases: TGTGCCAGCAGTTACTCGCGTTCCTCCTACGAGCAGTACTTC.